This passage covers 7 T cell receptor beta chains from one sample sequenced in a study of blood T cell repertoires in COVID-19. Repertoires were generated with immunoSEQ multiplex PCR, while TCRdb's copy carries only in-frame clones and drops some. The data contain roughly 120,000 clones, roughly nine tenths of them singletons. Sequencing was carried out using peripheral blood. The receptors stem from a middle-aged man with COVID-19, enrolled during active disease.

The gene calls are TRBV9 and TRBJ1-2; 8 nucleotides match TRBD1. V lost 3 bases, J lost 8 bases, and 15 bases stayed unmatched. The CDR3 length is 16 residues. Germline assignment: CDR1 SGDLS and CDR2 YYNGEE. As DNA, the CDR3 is TGTGCCAGCAGCGCCCCGGGGACAGGCGACGGGGAAGGCTACACCTTC. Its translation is CASSAPGTGDGEGYTF.

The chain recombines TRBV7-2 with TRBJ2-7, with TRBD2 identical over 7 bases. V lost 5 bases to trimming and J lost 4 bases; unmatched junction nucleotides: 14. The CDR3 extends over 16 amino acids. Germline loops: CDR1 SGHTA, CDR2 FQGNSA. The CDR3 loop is CASSEGTGGVMYEQYF. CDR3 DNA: TGTGCCAGCAGCGAGGGAACGGGGGGAGTCATGTACGAGCAGTACTTC. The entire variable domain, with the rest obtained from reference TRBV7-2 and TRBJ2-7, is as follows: GAGVSQSPSNKVTEKGKDVELRCDPISGHTALYWYRQSLGQGLEFLIYFQGNSAPDKSGLPSDRFSAERTGGSVSTLTIQRTQQEDSAVYLCASSEGTGGVMYEQYFGPGTRLTVT.

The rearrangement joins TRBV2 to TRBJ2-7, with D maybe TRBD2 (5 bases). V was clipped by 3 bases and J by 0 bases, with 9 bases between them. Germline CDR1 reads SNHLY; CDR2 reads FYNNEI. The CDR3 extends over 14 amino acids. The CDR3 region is CASSDQRSSYEQYF. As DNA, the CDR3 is TGTGCCAGCAGTGACCAGCGGAGCTCCTACGAGCAGTACTTC.

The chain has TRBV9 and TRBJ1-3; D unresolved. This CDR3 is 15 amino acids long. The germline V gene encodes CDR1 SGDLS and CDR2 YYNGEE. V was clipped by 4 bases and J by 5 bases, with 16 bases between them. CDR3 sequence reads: CASSSEGGTRNTIYF. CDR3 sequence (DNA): TGTGCCAGCAGCTCCGAAGGCGGTACCCGAAACACCATATATTTT.

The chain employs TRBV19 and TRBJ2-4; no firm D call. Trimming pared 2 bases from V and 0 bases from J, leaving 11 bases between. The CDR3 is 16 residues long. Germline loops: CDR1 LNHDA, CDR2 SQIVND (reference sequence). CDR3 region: CASSIRAPVAKNIQYF. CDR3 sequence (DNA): TGTGCCAGTAGTATAAGAGCGCCAGTAGCCAAAAACATTCAGTACTTC.

The CDR3, as DNA: TGTGCCACCAGTGCAGGGACAGGGTTGGAGACCCAGTACTTC. It yields the protein CATSAGTGLETQYF. The chain employs TRBV24-1 and TRBJ2-5; TRBD1 matches 9 bases. The CDR3 has 14 amino acids. After removal of 5 bases from V and 5 bases from J, the junction contained 5 bases not matched to a gene. The germline V gene has CDR1 KGHDR and CDR2 SFDVKD.

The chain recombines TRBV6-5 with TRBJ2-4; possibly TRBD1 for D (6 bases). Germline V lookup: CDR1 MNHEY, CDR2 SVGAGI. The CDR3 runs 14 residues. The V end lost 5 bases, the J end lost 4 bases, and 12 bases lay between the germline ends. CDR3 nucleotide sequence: TGTGCCAGCAGTAAAATGGGGGCGAAAAACATTCAGTACTTC. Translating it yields CASSKMGAKNIQYF.